This T cell receptor (beta chain) was obtained from a study of Ad26.COV2.S vaccination and SARS-CoV-2 variants. Produced via immunoSEQ multiplex PCR; TCRdb's table is partial and in-frame only. This table has roughly 100,000 clones, about three quarters appearing once. A word on this clone: Its cognate antigen is unknown.

Germline V gives CDR1 LGHDT, CDR2 YNNKEL (reference sequence). The CDR3 spans 12 residues. The ends were cut back, 2 bases at V and 6 bases at J, with 5 bases in the middle. Study-wide results and limits: Substantial response breadth was reportedly seen for spike-specific CD8+ and CD4+ T cells after vaccination.

This sample comprised peripheral blood, obtained after recovery from COVID-19. This TCR was sampled from a human donor who had recovered from COVID-19. The rearrangement links TRBV3-1 (or the pseudogene TRBV3-2) to TRBJ2-1; no clear D. CDR3 in amino acids: CASSQTANEQFF. CDR3 nucleotides: TGTGCCAGCAGCCAAACAGCCAATGAGCAGTTCTTC.